These 24 T cell receptor beta chains came from one sample sequenced in a study of blood T cell repertoires in COVID-19. TCRdb keeps only in-frame clones here, not all; method: immunoSEQ multiplex PCR. The data contain about 70,000 clones, about 88% of them singletons. Sequenced: peripheral blood. These receptors were taken from a human donor in a cohort sampled during active COVID-19.

The chain has TRBV5-5 and TRBJ2-3; 7 bases align to TRBD2. V lost 0 bases and J lost 2; bases outside the gene matches: 12. This CDR3 is built from 18 residues. Germline-derived CDR1 and CDR2 are SGHKS and YYEKEE (reference sequence). CDR3: CASSLVALAGVNTDTQYF. CDR3 DNA sequence: TGTGCCAGCAGCTTGGTGGCCTTGGCGGGAGTAAACACAGATACGCAGTATTTT.

J is TRBJ2-5 and V is TRBV5-4; TRBD1 matches at 8 bases. With 3 bases clipped from V and 5 bases from J, the junction kept 9 bases outside the gene matches. The CDR3 spans 15 residues. The germline V gene encodes CDR1 SGHNT and CDR2 YYREEE (reference sequence). CDR3 loop: CASSSRQGSGETQYF. The DNA of the CDR3 is TGTGCCAGCAGCTCCAGACAGGGGTCGGGGGAGACCCAGTACTTC.

The chain couples TRBV6-5 to TRBJ1-2; 10 positions match TRBD1. With V trimmed by 6 bases and J by 4 bases, 5 bases remained unmatched. There are 14 residues in the CDR3. In germline, CDR1 is MNHEY, CDR2 SVGAGI. CDR3 region: CASRDRGTSYGYTF. The CDR3 DNA reads TGTGCCAGCAGGGACAGGGGGACGAGCTATGGCTACACCTTC.

The rearrangement joins TRBV4-1 to TRBJ1-2; the D gene is possibly TRBD1 (5 bases). This CDR3 contains 14 residues. CDR1 is MGHRA, CDR2 YSYEKL, per germline. Trimming shortened V by 3 bases and J by 8 bases, and 16 bases separated the two germline ends. The CDR3 here is CASSQVLGARGYTF. CDR3 in DNA: TGCGCCAGCAGCCAGGTCCTAGGGGCGCGGGGCTACACCTTC.

The chain joins TRBV6-5 to TRBJ2-2, with 7 bases aligning to TRBD1. The V and J ends lost 6 bases and 6 bases, in that order; junction bases with no gene match: 4. The CDR3 has 13 amino acids. In germline, CDR1 is MNHEY, CDR2 SVGAGI. The CDR3 DNA follows: TGTGCCAGCAGGATGGACAGGCCCGGGGAGCTGTTTTTT. This sequence encodes CASRMDRPGELFF.

The gene calls are TRBV6-5 and TRBJ1-2; no reliable D call. This CDR3 has 15 amino acids. With 5 bases removed from V and 3 bases from J, the gap between germline ends came to 16 bases. The germline V gene encodes CDR1 MNHEY and CDR2 SVGAGI. The CDR3 sequence: CASSPRSYGDYGYTF. The CDR3, as DNA: TGTGCCAGCAGTCCCCGGTCCTACGGGGACTATGGCTACACCTTC.

The chain employs TRBV11-3 and TRBJ2-2, with D possibly being TRBD2 (5 bases). Germline loops: CDR1 SGHNT, CDR2 YENEEA. Trimming pared 4 bases from V and 6 bases from J, leaving 9 bases between. The CDR3 totals 13 residues. Here the CDR3 DNA reads TGTGCCAGCAGCTCTTGGAGGTCCGGGGAGCTGTTTTTT. The encoded protein is CASSSWRSGELFF.

The chain uses TRBV3-1 (or the pseudogene TRBV3-2) and TRBJ2-5, with D perhaps TRBD2 (5 bases). Trimming pared 1 base from V and 5 bases from J, leaving 5 bases between. The germline V gene encodes CDR1 LGHDT and CDR2 YNNKEL (reference sequence). The length of the CDR3 is 12 residues. This CDR3 reads CASSQGGETQYF. CDR3 nucleotide sequence: TGTGCCAGCAGCCAAGGCGGGGAGACCCAGTACTTC.

This chain joins TRBV2 and TRBJ2-5; D possibly corresponds to TRBD2 (6 bases). The V gene lost 1 base and the J gene lost 2 bases, with 8 bases spanning the gap. This CDR3 spans 14 amino acids. CDR1 SNHLY and CDR2 FYNNEI come from the germline V gene. The CDR3 spells CASSEGTTQETQYF. For the CDR3, the DNA is TGTGCCAGCAGTGAAGGGACTACACAAGAGACCCAGTACTTC.

The chain recombines TRBV5-5 with TRBJ2-3, with 11 bases aligning to TRBD2. Germline assignment: CDR1 SGHKS and CDR2 YYEKEE (reference sequence). The CDR3 loop spans 18 amino acids. The V segment lost 0 bases and the J segment 0 bases; nucleotides outside the gene matches: 6. CDR3 protein: CASSLGLAGITSTDTQYF. The DNA for the CDR3 is TGTGCCAGCAGCTTGGGACTAGCGGGGATCACTAGCACAGATACGCAGTATTTT.

The rearrangement uses TRBV5-4 and TRBJ2-3; TRBD1 matches 9 bases. Germline loops: CDR1 SGHNT, CDR2 YYREEE (reference sequence). CDR3 length: 17 amino acids. The V and J ends lost 4 bases and 4 bases, in that order; junction bases with no gene match: 13. In nucleotides, the CDR3 is TGTGCCAGCAGCAACTTCGAGGGGGGACAGGGATCAGATACGCAGTATTTT. Amino acids: CASSNFEGGQGSDTQYF. Combining the CDR3 with reference TRBV5-4 and TRBJ2-3 gives the whole variable domain ETGVTQSPTHLIKTRGQQVTLRCSSQSGHNTVSWYQQALGQGPQFIFQYYREEENGRGNFPPRFSGLQFPNYSSELNVNALELDDSALYLCASSNFEGGQGSDTQYFGPGTRLTVL.

Only one count was recorded for this clone. V usage is TRBV4-2 and J usage is TRBJ2-2; 7 bases align to TRBD1. V trimming: 2 bases; J trimming: 6 bases; junction bases outside the gene matches: 9. Per germline, CDR1 LGHNA and CDR2 YNFKEQ. The CDR3 sequence is 16 residues long. In DNA form, the CDR3 reads TGTGCCAGCAGCCAACTGACCGGGACAGACCCCGGGGAGCTGTTTTTT. This gives the protein CASSQLTGTDPGELFF.

This clone was counted once. The chain uses TRBV9 and TRBJ1-2; D remains unclear. CDR1 and CDR2 from the germline V gene are SGDLS and YYNGEE. Between the trimmed V and J ends, which lost 4 bases and 2 bases, there was a span of 9 bases. The CDR3 has 13 amino acids. The CDR3 spells CASSHSPNYGYTF. The CDR3 bases are TGTGCCAGCAGCCACTCACCGAACTATGGCTACACCTTC.

V usage is TRBV6-6 and J usage is TRBJ2-1; D might be TRBD1 (5 bases). The CDR3 covers 13 residues. The germline CDR1 and CDR2 sequences are MNHNY and SVGAGI (reference sequence). Trimming removed 6 bases at V and 8 bases at J, with 14 bases between. In DNA form, the CDR3 reads TGTGCCAGCAGCCAGGGCACCTATTATGAGCAGTTCTTC. Protein sequence: CASSQGTYYEQFF.

The gene calls are TRBV10-3 and TRBJ2-5; 11 nucleotides align to TRBD1. In germline, CDR1 is ENHRY, CDR2 SYGVKD. Trimming cost V 0 bases and J 4 bases; bases outside gene matches: 4. The CDR3 is 16 amino acids. CDR3 protein: CAISESVGTGGETQYF. The CDR3 nucleotides read TGTGCCATCAGTGAGTCAGTGGGGACAGGGGGAGAGACCCAGTACTTC.

The CDR3 bases are TGTGCCATCAGTGCCCGGGACAGGGGCTCCGAGCAGTACGTC. This encodes CAISARDRGSEQYV. The rearrangement joins TRBV10-3 to TRBJ2-7; 10 bases agree with TRBD1. The length of the CDR3 is 14 residues. Looked up from germline, CDR1 is ENHRY and CDR2 is SYGVKD. J gave up 6 bases and V 4 bases, and 6 bases lay outside the gene matches.

The rearrangement joins TRBV19 to TRBJ2-2; D is possibly TRBD2 (6 bases). Germline V gene lookup returns CDR1 LNHDA and CDR2 SQIVND (reference sequence). V was shortened by 3 bases and J by 4 bases, with 6 bases between the two germline ends. The CDR3 spans 13 residues. The DNA for the CDR3 is TGTGCCAGTAGTATCGGGGGCACCGGGGAGCTGTTTTTT. Translated, it gives CASSIGGTGELFF.

The rearrangement joins TRBV7-9 to TRBJ2-3; 9 positions match TRBD2. Germline V gives CDR1 SEHNR, CDR2 FQNEAQ (reference sequence). The V gene end was trimmed by 8 bases and the J gene end by 0 bases; junction bases not matched to a gene: 6. The CDR3 runs to 15 residues. DNA of the CDR3: TGTGCCAGCCTTATAGCGGGAGCAAGCACAGATACGCAGTATTTT. Translating gives CASLIAGASTDTQYF.

This chain uses TRBV6-6 with TRBJ1-1, with D perhaps TRBD1 (5 bases). Germline V lookup: CDR1 MNHNY, CDR2 SVGAGI (reference sequence). The CDR3 totals 13 residues. Trimming left V 7 bases short and J 13 bases short, with 22 bases between. In DNA, the CDR3 is TGTGCCAGCATCTCGCCGGGGGATAGGGAGGTTTTCTTT. Its protein is CASISPGDREVFF.

The rearrangement links TRBV5-6 to TRBJ2-7; D possibly corresponds to TRBD1 (6 bases). The CDR3 runs 14 residues. V lost 0 bases, J lost 6 bases, and 13 bases lay in between. The germline gives CDR1 SGHDT, CDR2 YYEEEE. CDR3 residues: CASSLGRGAPEQYF. DNA of the CDR3: TGTGCCAGCAGCTTGGGCAGGGGCGCCCCCGAGCAGTACTTC.

The rearrangement joins TRBV6-5 to TRBJ2-5, with TRBD2 matching over 10 bases. The germline V gene encodes CDR1 MNHEY and CDR2 SVGAGI. The CDR3 spans 16 residues. V was clipped by 2 bases and J by 5 bases; unmatched bases: 8. The CDR3 here is CASSYEAGGRWETQYF. DNA of the CDR3: TGTGCCAGCAGTTACGAAGCGGGAGGGCGGTGGGAGACCCAGTACTTC.

CDR3 sequence: CASSRLAGVAGELFF. For the CDR3, the DNA is TGTGCCAGCAGTCGACTAGCGGGAGTGGCCGGGGAGCTGTTTTTT. The chain employs TRBV6-5 and TRBJ2-2, with 12 bases that match TRBD2. The CDR3 spans 15 residues. Trimming at V came to 5 bases and at J to 6 bases, leaving 4 bases not matched to a gene. Germline assignment: CDR1 MNHEY and CDR2 SVGAGI.

The chain joins TRBV25-1 to TRBJ2-5, with D maybe TRBD1 (5 bases). The ends were cut back, 0 bases at V and 3 bases at J, with 8 bases in the middle. The CDR3 consists of 14 residues. CDR1 and CDR2 (germline): MGHDK, SYGVNS. The CDR3 loop is CASSEYRREETQYF. The CDR3 region has the DNA TGTGCCAGCAGTGAATATCGCAGGGAAGAGACCCAGTACTTC.

The rearrangement links TRBV11-2 to TRBJ2-3; 8 bases agree with TRBD2. With V trimmed by 0 bases and J by 5 bases, 4 bases remained unmatched. The length of the CDR3 is 15 residues. The germline CDR1 and CDR2 sequences are SGHAT and FQNNGV. In DNA form, the CDR3 reads TGTGCCAGCAGCTTAGATTCCCTAGCGGGAGATACGCAGTATTTT. This gives the protein CASSLDSLAGDTQYF.